The 9 T cell receptor beta chains reported below all come from one sample, sequenced in a study of shared clonotypes between healthy human individuals. Only in-frame clones appear in the TCRdb table, and some are missing; sequencing was by immunoSEQ multiplex PCR. The sample has around 510,000 clones, roughly 95% seen once. Material: naive CD4+ T cells sorted from blood. This sample's subset: CD45RA+ positively selected. Source of these receptors: a woman younger than 45 in good health.

V is TRBV10-3 and J is TRBJ2-3; 11 nucleotides agree with TRBD2. The CDR3 spans 14 residues. From germline, CDR1 is ENHRY and CDR2 SYGVKD. The trim removed 5 bases at V and 4 bases at J, leaving 2 bases unmatched. The chain's CDR3 is CAISPGLAADTQYF. The CDR3 nucleotides read TGTGCCATCAGTCCGGGACTAGCGGCAGATACGCAGTATTTT.

The gene calls are TRBV7-9 and TRBJ1-2; 9 bases fit TRBD1. This CDR3 has 15 residues. The germline CDR1 and CDR2 sequences are SEHNR and FQNEAQ (reference sequence). J gave up 7 bases and V 5 bases, and 11 bases lay outside the gene matches. This CDR3 is CASSDDRGSRPGYTF. In DNA form, the CDR3 reads TGTGCCAGCAGCGACGACAGGGGGTCGAGGCCTGGCTACACCTTC.

CDR3 sequence: CASSQYGGLVNQPQHF. CDR3 sequence (DNA): TGCGCCAGCAGCCAATATGGAGGGTTGGTCAATCAGCCCCAGCATTTT. J is TRBJ1-5 and V is TRBV4-1, with D hard to call. Trimming shortened V by 2 bases and J by 3 bases, and 14 bases separated the two germline ends. Germline V CDR1 and CDR2: MGHRA, YSYEKL. CDR3 length: 16 residues.

The chain recombines TRBV28 with TRBJ1-1; a weak D match, TRBD1 (5 bases). The CDR3 loop spans 16 amino acids. V was cut by 3 bases and J by 3 bases, with 17 bases left in between. Germline values: CDR1 MDHEN, CDR2 SYDVKM. Here the CDR3 reads CASSFLKGLGDTEAFF. The CDR3 bases are TGTGCCAGCAGTTTTTTGAAAGGCTTGGGGGACACTGAAGCTTTCTTT. The entire variable domain, with the rest obtained from reference TRBV28 and TRBJ1-1, is as follows: DVKVTQSSRYLVKRTGEKVFLECVQDMDHENMFWYRQDPGLGLRLIYFSYDVKMKEKGDIPEGYSVSREKKERFSLILESASTNQTSMYLCASSFLKGLGDTEAFFGQGTRLTVV.

The V gene is TRBV29-1, the J gene TRBJ1-1; no clear D. Trimming cost V 6 bases and J 0 bases, with 11 bases left between them. Germline V gene data show CDR1 as SQVTM and CDR2 as ANQGSEA. The CDR3 is made up of 13 amino acids. The CDR3 DNA is TGCAGCGTGCGAAGGTGGATGAACACTGAAGCTTTCTTT. Its translation: CSVRRWMNTEAFF.

The chain is built from TRBV19 and TRBJ1-4; D remains ambiguous. The germline V gene has CDR1 LNHDA and CDR2 SQIVND (reference sequence). Trimming took 2 bases from V and 4 from J, leaving 5 bases between them. There are 13 residues in the CDR3. The CDR3 DNA reads TGTGCCAGTAGTATAACGGGTAATGAAAAACTGTTTTTT. Protein sequence: CASSITGNEKLFF.

This chain links TRBV18 with TRBJ2-1; TRBD1 or TRBD2 may be the D gene (6 bases each). CDR1 is KGHSH and CDR2 is LQKENI in the germline V gene. The CDR3 spans 15 residues. V was shortened by 6 bases and J by 6 bases, with 18 bases between the two germline ends. CDR3 in amino acids: CASSLIGGLGNEQFF. The CDR3 DNA reads as TGTGCCAGCTCCCTAATAGGGGGGTTGGGCAATGAGCAGTTCTTC. Together with reference TRBV18 and TRBJ2-1, the CDR3 gives the full variable domain: NAGVMQNPRHLVRRRGQEARLRCSPMKGHSHVYWYRQLPEEGLKFMVYLQKENIIDESGMPKERFSAEFPKEGPSILRIQQVVRGDSAAYFCASSLIGGLGNEQFFGPGTRLTVL.

This chain joins TRBV20-1 and TRBJ2-1, with D possibly being TRBD1 (6 bases). Germline-derived CDR1 and CDR2 are DFQATT and SNEGSKA (reference sequence). The germline V and J ends were trimmed by 5 bases and 13 bases, with 12 bases remaining between them. The CDR3 runs to 10 residues. CDR3 nucleotide sequence: TGCAGTGCTTCGACAGGACTTCAGTTCTTC. Protein: CSASTGLQFF.

V usage is TRBV5-5 and J usage is TRBJ2-5; 8 bases align to TRBD1. Trimming cost V 4 bases and J 5 bases; bases outside gene matches: 7. The CDR3 sequence is 14 residues long. Germline V gene lookup returns CDR1 SGHKS and CDR2 YYEKEE (reference sequence). The CDR3 nucleotides are TGTGCCAGCAGCGACCGGACAGGGCTCGAGACCCAGTACTTC. The encoded protein is CASSDRTGLETQYF.